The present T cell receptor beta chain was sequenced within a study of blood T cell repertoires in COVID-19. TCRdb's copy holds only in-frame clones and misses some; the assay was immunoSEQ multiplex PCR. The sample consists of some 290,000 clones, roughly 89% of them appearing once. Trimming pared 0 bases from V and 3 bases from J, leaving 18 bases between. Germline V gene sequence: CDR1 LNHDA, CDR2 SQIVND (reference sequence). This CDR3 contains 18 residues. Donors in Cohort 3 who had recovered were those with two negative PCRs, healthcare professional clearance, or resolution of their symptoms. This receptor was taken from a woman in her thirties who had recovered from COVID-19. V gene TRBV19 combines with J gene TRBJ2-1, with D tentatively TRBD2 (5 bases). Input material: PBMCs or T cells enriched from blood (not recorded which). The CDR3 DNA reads TGTGCCAGTAGTATAGATAGTACCCCGCCGGGGATCTACAATGAGCAGTTCTTC. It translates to CASSIDSTPPGIYNEQFF.